Listed below are T cell receptor beta chains from one sample, sequenced in a study of blood T cell repertoires in COVID-19. Sequenced by immunoSEQ multiplex PCR; TCRdb stores in-frame clones only, minus some. The repertoire holds 150,000 to 200,000 clones, roughly four fifths seen once, with 8% to 13% in the top ten. Sequenced sample: peripheral blood. Source of these receptors: a man in his fifties or sixties with active or convalescent COVID-19. Each CDR3 is given with its conserved first and last residue. D genes are given only for firm matches. Expanded clones are given a class, and other clones once, few, many or no size at all.

TRBD1	once	TRBJ1-3	TRBV29-1	CSVGTGAGNTIYF
TRBD1	NA	TRBJ1-6	TRBV7-9	CASSAETGGSPLHF
NA	NA	TRBJ2-7	TRBV12-3/TRBV12-4	CASSLIRVHEQYF
NA	few	TRBJ1-5	TRBV4-2	CASSPEAPANQPQHF
NA	NA	TRBJ2-2	TRBV5-4	CASSSAPQGKNTGELFF
NA	NA	TRBJ2-7	TRBV6-5	CASKQTYEQYF
NA	NA	TRBJ1-1	TRBV28	CASSSPAAGNTEAFF
NA	NA	TRBJ1-5	TRBV6-5	CASIEAGNQPQHF
TRBD1	NA	TRBJ1-5	TRBV2	CASRRQGAPQPQHF
TRBD2	NA	TRBJ2-3	TRBV6-2/TRBV6-3	CASSDTSGSAAAQYF
NA	NA	TRBJ2-7	TRBV18	CASSPGQTYEQYF
TRBD1	NA	TRBJ1-5	TRBV19	CASIYGTGLNQPQHF
TRBD1	NA	TRBJ1-1	TRBV7-9	CASSRQGAVTEAFF
NA	NA	TRBJ2-2	TRBV14	CASSLGGTGELFF
NA	NA	TRBJ2-2	TRBV11-3	CASRGTTNTGELFF
NA	NA	TRBJ1-1	TRBV3-1/TRBV3-2	CASSQSGFTEAFF
TRBD1	NA	TRBJ2-7	TRBV5-5	CASSSGQGYEQYF
NA	NA	TRBJ1-6	TRBV10-3	CAIGGRDNSPLHF
TRBD2	few	TRBJ2-5	TRBV2	CASSEGLAGVEPQYF
TRBD1	NA	TRBJ1-2	TRBV5-1	CASSFSRGDYGYTF
NA	NA	TRBJ2-6	TRBV19	CASSIPRVSGANVLTF
NA	NA	TRBJ2-3	TRBV20-1	CSAVTDTQYF
NA	NA	TRBJ1-5	TRBV25-1	CASSAGLNQPQHF
TRBD1	once	TRBJ2-1	TRBV6-5	CASRVGQGAYNEQFF
TRBD2	NA	TRBJ2-1	TRBV7-3	CASSLRSTSGRNEQFF
NA	NA	TRBJ2-7	TRBV5-1	CASQIPGEYEQYF
TRBD1	many	TRBJ2-7	TRBV7-2	CASSLAPGQGGEQYF
NA	NA	TRBJ1-2	TRBV9	CASSSRELYGYTF
NA	NA	TRBJ1-5	TRBV6-1	CASSEYSNQPQHF
NA	NA	TRBJ1-2	TRBV6-5	CACHREGYGYTF
NA	NA	TRBJ2-3	TRBV6-5	CASRPGLSTDTQYF
NA	NA	TRBJ2-5	TRBV28	CASSYGQRETQYF
TRBD1	NA	TRBJ2-1	TRBV19	CASSYSDRVGNEQFF
TRBD1	NA	TRBJ1-2	TRBV16	CASSQSTGGGNYGYTF
NA	NA	TRBJ1-1	TRBV24-1	CATSVRENTEAFF
TRBD2	NA	TRBJ2-5	TRBV24-1	CATSDLRDYGTGETQYF
NA	NA	TRBJ2-7	TRBV21-1	CASEPGTGKGGLYEQYF
NA	NA	TRBJ2-7	TRBV27	CASGLGRGVYEQYF
NA	NA	TRBJ1-6	TRBV3-1/TRBV3-2	CASRFTGLPLHF
NA	once	TRBJ2-1	TRBV18	CASSPLTTRMNNEQFF